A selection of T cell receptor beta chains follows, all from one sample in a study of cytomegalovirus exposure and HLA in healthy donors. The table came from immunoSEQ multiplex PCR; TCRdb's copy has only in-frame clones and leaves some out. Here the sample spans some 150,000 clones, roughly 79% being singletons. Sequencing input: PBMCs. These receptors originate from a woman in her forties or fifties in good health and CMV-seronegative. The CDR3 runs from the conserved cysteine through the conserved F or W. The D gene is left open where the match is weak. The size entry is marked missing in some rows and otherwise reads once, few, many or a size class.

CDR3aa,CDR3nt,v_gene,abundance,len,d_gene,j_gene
CASSQDYKELSGANVLTF,TGCGCCAGCAGCCAAGATTATAAAGAGCTGTCTGGGGCCAACGTCCTGACTTTC,TRBV4-1,-,18,-,TRBJ2-6
CASSFGTVMNTEAFF,TGTGCCAGCAGCTTCGGGACAGTAATGAACACTGAAGCTTTCTTT,TRBV5-6,-,15,TRBD1,TRBJ1-1
CASSPSYEQYF,TGTGCCAGCAGTCCCAGTTACGAGCAGTACTTC,TRBV6-6,-,11,-,TRBJ2-7
CASSLDQGIGETQYF,TGTGCCAGCAGCTTAGACCAGGGGATAGGGGAGACCCAGTACTTC,TRBV7-6,-,15,-,TRBJ2-5
CASSFNRGQYLYEQYF,TGTGCCAGCAGTTTCAACAGGGGGCAGTATCTCTACGAGCAGTACTTC,TRBV6-5,once,16,TRBD1,TRBJ2-7
CASSVMNGEAGELFF,TGTGCCAGCAGCGTAATGAACGGCGAGGCCGGGGAGCTGTTTTTT,TRBV9,-,15,-,TRBJ2-2
CASRPDSLYGYTF,TGTGCCAGCAGGCCGGACAGCCTCTATGGCTACACCTTC,TRBV5-4,-,13,-,TRBJ1-2
CASSLQGSNYGYTF,TGCGCCAGCAGCTTGCAGGGATCTAACTATGGCTACACCTTC,TRBV5-1,-,14,-,TRBJ1-2
CASSGVAGVGEQYF,TGTGCCAGTAGTGGTGTGGCGGGAGTCGGTGAGCAGTACTTC,TRBV19,-,14,TRBD2,TRBJ2-7
CSVGSPREVGYEQYF,TGCAGCGTTGGTTCCCCTCGGGAGGTTGGCTACGAGCAGTACTTC,TRBV29-1,-,15,TRBD2,TRBJ2-7
CASSYSYRGLNEQFF,TGTGCCAGCAGTTACTCCTACCGGGGTTTGAATGAGCAGTTCTTC,TRBV6-5,-,15,-,TRBJ2-1
CASSVAGSYNEQFF,TGTGCCAGCAGCGTAGCGGGCTCCTACAATGAGCAGTTCTTC,TRBV9,-,14,-,TRBJ2-1
CASGLQGANTGELFF,TGTGCCAGTGGGCTACAGGGGGCCAACACCGGGGAGCTGTTTTTT,TRBV19,-,15,TRBD1,TRBJ2-2
CASTPGRSFGEQFF,TGTGCCAGTACCCCAGGCCGATCCTTTGGTGAGCAGTTCTTC,TRBV19,few,14,-,TRBJ2-1
CASSDPGGRTGELFF,TGTGCCAGCAGCGACCCGGGGGGGCGCACCGGGGAGCTGTTTTTT,TRBV9,-,15,TRBD2,TRBJ2-2
CASSWGQPDNSPLHF,TGTGCCAGCAGCTGGGGACAGCCGGATAATTCACCCCTCCACTTT,TRBV5-5,-,15,TRBD1,TRBJ1-6
CASSLVRAPNYGYTF,TGTGCCAGCAGCTTAGTGCGGGCCCCTAACTATGGCTACACCTTC,TRBV7-2,-,15,-,TRBJ1-2
CAWREGSHSPLHF,TGTGCCTGGAGGGAGGGGAGCCATTCACCCCTCCACTTT,TRBV30,once,13,-,TRBJ1-6
CASSWTLNTEAFF,TGTGCCAGCAGCTGGACACTGAACACTGAAGCTTTCTTT,TRBV2,-,13,-,TRBJ1-1
CASSPGGSGNTIYF,TGTGCCAGCAGTCCAGGGGGTTCGGGAAACACCATATATTTT,TRBV28,-,14,TRBD1,TRBJ1-3
CASSFGLLYTEAFF,TGTGCCAGCAGCTTTGGACTCTTGTACACTGAAGCTTTCTTT,TRBV5-6,-,14,-,TRBJ1-1
CASSYTGGDLEGYTF,TGTGCCAGCAGCTATACAGGGGGCGATTTGGAAGGCTACACCTTC,TRBV5-5,-,15,TRBD1,TRBJ1-2
CASGTGSETQYF,TGTGCCAGCGGGACAGGGTCAGAGACCCAGTACTTC,TRBV6-1,-,12,TRBD1,TRBJ2-5
CASSQGWSGAGWETQYF,TGCGCCAGCAGCCAAGGGTGGTCGGGAGCGGGCTGGGAGACCCAGTACTTC,TRBV4-1,-,17,-,TRBJ2-5
CASSFPGTESYGHTF,TGTGCCAGCAGCTTTCCAGGGACAGAGAGCTATGGCCACACCTTC,TRBV7-9,-,15,TRBD1,TRBJ1-2
CASSLARTGAIGELFF,TGCGCCAGCAGCTTGGCAAGGACAGGGGCGATCGGGGAGCTGTTTTTT,TRBV5-1,few,16,TRBD1,TRBJ2-2
CASSSSGGGETQYF,TGTGCCAGCAGCTCTAGCGGGGGAGGAGAGACCCAGTACTTC,TRBV7-7,-,14,TRBD2,TRBJ2-5
CASSLFPNSGNTIYF,TGTGCCAGCAGCTTATTTCCGAACTCTGGTAACACCATATATTTT,TRBV7-2,-,15,-,TRBJ1-3
CASSPRGQGGSYEQYF,TGTGCCAGCAGCCCCCGGGGACAGGGGGGATCCTACGAGCAGTACTTC,TRBV28,-,16,TRBD1,TRBJ2-7
CASSIGTGLSETQYF,TGTGCCAGTAGTATAGGGACAGGGTTAAGTGAGACCCAGTACTTC,TRBV19,-,15,TRBD1,TRBJ2-5
CASSLEASPKGEFF,TGTGCCAGCAGCTTGGAGGCATCCCCCAAGGGGGAGTTCTTC,TRBV5-4,-,14,-,TRBJ2-1